This T cell receptor (beta chain) was documented in a study of patients and donors after allogeneic stem cell transplantation. CDR1 is KGHSH, CDR2 LQKENI, per germline. The CDR3 has 14 amino acids. V lost 3 bases to trimming and J lost 1 base; unmatched junction nucleotides: 2. TCRdb itself ran the RT-PCR reads through MiXCR, one entry per CDR3 protein. Here the sample spans 70,000 or so distinct CDR3 sequences, about 25% being singletons. This clonotype came up a few times. The source material was blood, either unsorted or a sorted T cell fraction (not recorded which). This TCR was sampled from a human donor who was either an allogeneic HSCT recipient or a stem cell or donor lymphocyte infusion donor (not recorded which). It is not recorded whose cells these are; they may come from a transplant donor. The J gene is TRBJ2-5, the V gene TRBV18, with 7 bases fitting TRBD1. CDR3 residues: CASSPTGVQETQYF. The CDR3 bases are TGTGCCAGCTCACCCACAGGGGTCCAAGAGACCCAGTACTTC.